Each of the 2 T cell receptor beta chains below was sequenced from the same sample in a study of T cell responses to AZD1222 COVID-19 vaccine. Data came from immunoSEQ multiplex PCR; TCRdb stores just in-frame clones and leaves some out. This sample has about 120,000 clones, with 85% to 95% found just once. Sequenced material: peripheral blood, taken on day 0 of AZD1222 vaccination. Every receptor here comes from an adult in good health.

The genes are TRBV23-1 and TRBJ1-2; D gene ambiguous. TRBV23-1 is placed among ORFs of uncertain function. The CDR3 has 14 residues. The V end lost 3 bases, the J end lost 8 bases, and 16 bases lay between the germline ends. In DNA, the CDR3 is TGCGCCAGCAGTCATCGCGACACCCCGGGGGGCTACACCTTC. Translated, it gives CASSHRDTPGGYTF.

In DNA, the CDR3 is TGCAGCGTCCAGGGACTAGCGGGAGACAATGAGCAGTTCTTC. It specifies CSVQGLAGDNEQFF. The chain couples TRBV29-1 to TRBJ2-1, with 14 bases fitting TRBD2. V gave up 6 bases and J gave up 5 bases; unmatched junction bases: 3. Germline CDR1 reads SQVTM; CDR2 reads ANQGSEA. The CDR3 consists of 14 residues.